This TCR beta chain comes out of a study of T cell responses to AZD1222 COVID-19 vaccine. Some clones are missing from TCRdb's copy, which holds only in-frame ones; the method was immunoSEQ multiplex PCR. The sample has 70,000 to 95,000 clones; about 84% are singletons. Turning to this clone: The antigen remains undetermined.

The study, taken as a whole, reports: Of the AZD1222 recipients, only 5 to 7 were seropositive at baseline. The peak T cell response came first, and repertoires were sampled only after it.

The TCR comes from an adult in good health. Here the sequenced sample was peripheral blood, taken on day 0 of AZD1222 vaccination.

CDR3 bases: TGTGCCACCAGTGATTCCACCGGGGAGCTGTTTTTT. This gives the protein CATSDSTGELFF. The V and J genes are TRBV24-1 and TRBJ2-2; D is undetermined. V was shortened by 2 bases and J by 4 bases, with 1 base between the two germline ends. CDR1 is KGHDR, CDR2 SFDVKD, per germline. The CDR3 totals 12 residues.